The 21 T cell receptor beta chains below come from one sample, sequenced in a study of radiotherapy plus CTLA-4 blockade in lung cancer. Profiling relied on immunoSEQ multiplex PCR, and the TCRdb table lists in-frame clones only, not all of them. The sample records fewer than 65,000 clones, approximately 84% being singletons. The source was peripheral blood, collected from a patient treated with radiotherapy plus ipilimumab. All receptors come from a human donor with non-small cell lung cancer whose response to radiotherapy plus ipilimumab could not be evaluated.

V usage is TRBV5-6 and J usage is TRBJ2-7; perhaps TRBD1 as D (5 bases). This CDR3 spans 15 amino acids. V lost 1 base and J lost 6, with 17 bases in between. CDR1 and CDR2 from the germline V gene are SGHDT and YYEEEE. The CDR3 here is CASSLRSTVSLEQYF. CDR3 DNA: TGTGCCAGCAGCTTGCGCTCGACAGTCTCTCTCGAGCAGTACTTC.

DNA of the CDR3: TGTGCCAGCAGCTCTCCCCCCGGTTCCGAGCAGTACTTC. This sequence encodes CASSSPPGSEQYF. The rearrangement joins TRBV7-9 to TRBJ2-7, with D hard to call. Germline assignment: CDR1 SEHNR and CDR2 FQNEAQ (reference sequence). Trimming removed 4 bases from V and 6 bases from J, with 13 bases in between. The CDR3 totals 13 residues. Using reference TRBV7-9 and TRBJ2-7 for the parts outside the CDR3, the full variable domain is DTGVSQNPRHKITKRGQNVTFRCDPISEHNRLYWYRQTLGQGPEFLTYFQNEAQLEKSRLLSDRFSAERPKGSFSTLEIQRTEQGDSAMYLCASSSPPGSEQYFGPGTRLTVT.

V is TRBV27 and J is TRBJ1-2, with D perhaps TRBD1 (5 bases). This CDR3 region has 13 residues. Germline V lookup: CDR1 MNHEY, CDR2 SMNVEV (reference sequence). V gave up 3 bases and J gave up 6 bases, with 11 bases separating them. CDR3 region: CASSFRAGNGYTF. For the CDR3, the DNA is TGTGCCAGCAGTTTCAGGGCTGGAAATGGCTACACCTTC.

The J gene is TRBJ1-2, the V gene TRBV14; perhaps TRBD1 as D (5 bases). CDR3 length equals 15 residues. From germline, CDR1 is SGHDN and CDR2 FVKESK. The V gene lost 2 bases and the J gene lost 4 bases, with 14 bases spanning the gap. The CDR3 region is CASSQYLTDPYGYTF. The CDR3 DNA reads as TGTGCCAGCAGCCAATACCTGACAGATCCCTATGGCTACACCTTC.

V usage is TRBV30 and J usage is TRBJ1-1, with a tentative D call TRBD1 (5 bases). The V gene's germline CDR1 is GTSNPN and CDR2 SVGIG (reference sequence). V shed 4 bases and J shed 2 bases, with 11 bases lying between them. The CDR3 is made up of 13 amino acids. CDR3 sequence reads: CAWKPTDNTEAFF. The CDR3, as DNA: TGTGCCTGGAAACCGACAGATAACACTGAAGCTTTCTTT.

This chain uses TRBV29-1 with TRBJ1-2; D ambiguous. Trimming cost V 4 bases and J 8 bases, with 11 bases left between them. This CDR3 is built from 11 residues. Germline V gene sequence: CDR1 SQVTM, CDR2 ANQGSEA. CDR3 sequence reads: CSVVRLEGYTF. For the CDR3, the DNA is TGCAGCGTTGTTCGACTGGAGGGCTACACCTTC.

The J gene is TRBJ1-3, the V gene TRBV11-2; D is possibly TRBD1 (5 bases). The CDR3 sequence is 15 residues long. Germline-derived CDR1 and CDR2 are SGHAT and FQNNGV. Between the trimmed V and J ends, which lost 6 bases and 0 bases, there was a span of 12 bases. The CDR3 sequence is CASSETGYSGNTIYF. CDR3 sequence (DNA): TGTGCCAGCAGTGAAACAGGTTACTCTGGAAACACCATATATTTT.

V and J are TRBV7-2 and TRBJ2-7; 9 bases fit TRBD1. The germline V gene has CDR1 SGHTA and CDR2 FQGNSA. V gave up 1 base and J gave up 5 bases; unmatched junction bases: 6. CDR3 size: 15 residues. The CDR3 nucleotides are TGTGCCAGCAGCTTAGTAGGGACAGGGTCTGACGAGCAGTACTTC. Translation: CASSLVGTGSDEQYF. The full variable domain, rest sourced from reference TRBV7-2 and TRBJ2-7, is GAGVSQSPSNKVTEKGKDVELRCDPISGHTALYWYRQSLGQGLEFLIYFQGNSAPDKSGLPSDRFSAERTGGSVSTLTIQRTQQEDSAVYLCASSLVGTGSDEQYFGPGTRLTVT.

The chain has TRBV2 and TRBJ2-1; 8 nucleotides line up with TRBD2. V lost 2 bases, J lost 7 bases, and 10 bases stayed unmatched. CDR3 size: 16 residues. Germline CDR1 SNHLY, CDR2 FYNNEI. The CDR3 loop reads CASSELLAGSKNEQFF. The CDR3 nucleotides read TGTGCCAGCAGTGAATTGTTAGCGGGAAGTAAAAATGAGCAGTTCTTC.

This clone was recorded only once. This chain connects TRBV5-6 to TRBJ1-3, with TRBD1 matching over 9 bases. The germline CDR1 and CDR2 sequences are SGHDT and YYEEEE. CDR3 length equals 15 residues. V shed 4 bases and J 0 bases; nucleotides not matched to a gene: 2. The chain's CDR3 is CASSEDRGSGNTIYF. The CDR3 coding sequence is TGTGCCAGCAGCGAGGACAGGGGCTCTGGAAACACCATATATTTT.

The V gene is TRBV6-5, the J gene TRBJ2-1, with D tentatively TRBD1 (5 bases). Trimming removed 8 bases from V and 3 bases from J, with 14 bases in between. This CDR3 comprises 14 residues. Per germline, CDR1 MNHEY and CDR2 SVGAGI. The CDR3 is CASSVLGVYNEQFF. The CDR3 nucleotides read TGTGCCAGCTCGGTTTTAGGGGTCTACAATGAGCAGTTCTTC.

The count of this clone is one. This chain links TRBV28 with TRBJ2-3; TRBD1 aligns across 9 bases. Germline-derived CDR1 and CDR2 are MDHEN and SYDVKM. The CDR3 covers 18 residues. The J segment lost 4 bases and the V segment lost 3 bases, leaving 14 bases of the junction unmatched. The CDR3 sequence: CASSFLTRTGGASDTQYF. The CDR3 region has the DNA TGTGCCAGCAGTTTTCTTACTCGAACAGGGGGCGCGTCAGATACGCAGTATTTT.

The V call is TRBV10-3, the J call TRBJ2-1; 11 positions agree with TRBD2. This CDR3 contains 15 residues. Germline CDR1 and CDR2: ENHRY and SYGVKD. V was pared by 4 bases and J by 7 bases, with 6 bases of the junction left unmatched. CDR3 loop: CAISVTSGSWNEQFF. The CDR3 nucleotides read TGTGCCATCAGTGTCACTAGCGGGAGTTGGAATGAGCAGTTCTTC.

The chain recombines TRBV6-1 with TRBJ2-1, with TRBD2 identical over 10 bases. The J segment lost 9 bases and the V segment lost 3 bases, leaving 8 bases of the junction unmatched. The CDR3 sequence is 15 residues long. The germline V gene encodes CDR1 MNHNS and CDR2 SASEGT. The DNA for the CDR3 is TGTGCCAGCAGTGACGGGGGACTAGCGAGGGGTGAGCAGTTCTTC. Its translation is CASSDGGLARGEQFF.

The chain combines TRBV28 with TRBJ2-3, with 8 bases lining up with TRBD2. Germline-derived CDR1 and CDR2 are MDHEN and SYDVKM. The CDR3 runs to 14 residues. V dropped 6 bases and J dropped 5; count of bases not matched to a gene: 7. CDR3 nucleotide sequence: TGTGCCAGCAGCCCAGCGGGAGCCAAAGATACGCAGTATTTT. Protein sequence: CASSPAGAKDTQYF.

CDR3 nucleotide sequence: TGTGCCAGTAGTCAGGGGATGGTATACGGCTACACCTTC. The encoded protein is CASSQGMVYGYTF. The chain combines TRBV19 with TRBJ1-2; possible D gene TRBD1, 6 bases. CDR1 is LNHDA and CDR2 is SQIVND in the germline V gene (reference sequence). This CDR3 has 13 residues. The ends were cut back, 5 bases at V and 8 bases at J, with 15 bases in the middle.

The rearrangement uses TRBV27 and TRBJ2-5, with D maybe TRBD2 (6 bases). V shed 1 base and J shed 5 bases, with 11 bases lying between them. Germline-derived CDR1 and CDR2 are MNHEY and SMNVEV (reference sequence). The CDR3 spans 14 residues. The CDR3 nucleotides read TGTGCCAGCAGTTTATGGCGGGAAGGGGAGACCCAGTACTTC. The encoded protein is CASSLWREGETQYF.

The CDR3 region is CASSPGTSGEYEQYF. As DNA, the CDR3 is TGTGCCAGCAGTCCGGGGACTAGCGGGGAGTACGAGCAGTACTTC. The chain couples TRBV28 to TRBJ2-7; 13 bases are shared with TRBD2. Germline V gene sequence: CDR1 MDHEN, CDR2 SYDVKM. This CDR3 is 15 amino acids long. The J segment lost 4 bases and the V segment lost 5 bases, leaving 5 bases of the junction unmatched.

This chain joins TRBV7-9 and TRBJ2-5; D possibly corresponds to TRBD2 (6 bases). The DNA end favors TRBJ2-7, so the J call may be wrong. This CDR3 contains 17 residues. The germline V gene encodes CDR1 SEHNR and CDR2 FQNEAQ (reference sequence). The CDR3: CASSPHIAAGMSYEQYF. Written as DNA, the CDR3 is TGTGCCAGCAGCCCACATATTGCGGCGGGGATGTCCTACGAGCAGTACTTC.

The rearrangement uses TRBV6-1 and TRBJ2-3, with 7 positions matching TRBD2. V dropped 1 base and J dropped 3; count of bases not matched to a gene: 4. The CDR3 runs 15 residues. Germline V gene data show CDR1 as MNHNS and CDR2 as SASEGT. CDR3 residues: CASSEGGGSTDTQYF. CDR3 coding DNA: TGTGCCAGCAGTGAAGGGGGCGGGAGTACAGATACGCAGTATTTT.

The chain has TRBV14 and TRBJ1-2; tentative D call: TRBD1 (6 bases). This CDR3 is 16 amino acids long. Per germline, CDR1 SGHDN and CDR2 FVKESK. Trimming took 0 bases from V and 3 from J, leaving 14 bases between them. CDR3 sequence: CASSQEGGTRDYGYTF. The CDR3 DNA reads TGTGCCAGCAGCCAAGAGGGAGGGACACGGGACTATGGCTACACCTTC.